A selection of T cell receptor beta chains follows, all from one sample in a study of T cells in Graves' hyperthyroidism and ophthalmopathy. TCRdb called the multiplex PCR reads again in MiXCR, with one record for every CDR3 protein. The sample includes 500,000 to 600,000 distinct CDR3 sequences, just under 20% of them seen just once. The sequencing sample was made of blood. Every receptor here comes from a man aged 35 to 55 with Graves' ophthalmopathy. The CDR3 runs from the conserved cysteine through the conserved F or W. A D gene is named only where the DNA matches it firmly. Size is stated for part of the rows, as once, few or many counts, or as a class when the clone is expanded.

>TRBJ2-3|NA|NA|TRBV11-2
TGTGCCAGCAGCTTCTCTGGGTCTAGCACAGATACGCAGTATTTT
CASSFSGSSTDTQYF
>TRBJ2-3|NA|NA|TRBV4-1
TGCGCCAGCAGACCGGCACAGGGCACAGATACGCAGTATTTT
CASRPAQGTDTQYF
>TRBJ2-3|many|TRBD2|TRBV5-1
TGCGCCAGCAGCTTGTCACCGGGACTAGCAACAGATACGCAGTATTTT
CASSLSPGLATDTQYF
>TRBJ2-2|NA|NA|TRBV4-1
TGCGCCAGCAGCCAAGTTCCGGGTACCGGGGAGCTGTTTTTT
CASSQVPGTGELFF
>TRBJ1-5|many|TRBD1|TRBV3-1
TGTGCCAGCAGCCAAGGATGGGACAGGGGTGAGCCCCAGCATTTT
CASSQGWDRGEPQHF
>TRBJ2-5|NA|TRBD1|TRBV19
TGTGCCAGTAGTGTACCCGCCTGGACAGGACAAGAGACCCAGTACTTC
CASSVPAWTGQETQYF
>TRBJ2-1|few|NA|TRBV7-9
TGTGCCAGCAGCTTAGGAGGGGGAGTCTCTCGCTACAATGAGCAGTTCTTC
CASSLGGGVSRYNEQFF
>TRBJ2-5|few|NA|TRBV7-9
TGTGCCAGCACCATTACGTCGGGGGAGACCCAGTACTTC
CASTITSGETQYF
>TRBJ1-5|NA|NA|TRBV4-3
TGCGCCAGCAGCCAAGAAAGACGGGAAGATCAACCCCAGCATTTT
CASSQERREDQPQHF
>TRBJ2-1|many|TRBD2|TRBV10-3
TGTGCCATCAGGAATGGGACTAGCGGGAGAGTTGAGCAGTTCTTC
CAIRNGTSGRVEQFF
>TRBJ1-2|NA|NA|TRBV7-9
TGTGCCAGCAGTCGAGAGGGGTTAGTTGGCACCTTC
CASSREGLVGTF
>TRBJ1-1|many|NA|TRBV2
TGTGCCAGCAGAGGGGACGACCGGGGTTTTGAAGCTTTCTTT
CASRGDDRGFEAFF
>TRBJ2-4|NA|NA|TRBV7-9
TGTGCCAGCAGCTTAGTTTGGCCAACCCCACTGGACATTCAGTACTTC
CASSLVWPTPLDIQYF
>TRBJ2-7|NA|NA|TRBV7-6
TGTGCCAGCAGCTTAGGCTGGTCGGCCAGGGGTATTTACGAGCAGTACTTC
CASSLGWSARGIYEQYF
>TRBJ1-2|NA|TRBD1|TRBV7-9
TGTGCCAGCAGCTTCGACAGGGCAGAAGATGGCTACACCTTC
CASSFDRAEDGYTF
>TRBJ2-7|NA|TRBD2|TRBV20-1
TGCAGTGCCAGAGGGCTAGCGGGACCCTACGAGCAGTACTTC
CSARGLAGPYEQYF
>TRBJ2-3|few|NA|TRBV4-1
TGCGCCAGCAGCCAAGAAGGGGCGGGGCTTGGAGATACGCAGTATTTT
CASSQEGAGLGDTQYF
>TRBJ2-1|few|NA|TRBV7-6
TGTGCCAGCAGCTATACACGGGACAATGAGCAGTTCTTC
CASSYTRDNEQFF
>TRBJ2-7|NA|NA|TRBV5-6
TGTGCCAGCAGCTGGGCCACCGGGGAGCAGTACTTC
CASSWATGEQYF
>TRBJ2-1|many|NA|TRBV5-1
TGCGCCAGCAGCTTGGCGACAGGCCACAATGAGCAGTTCTTC
CASSLATGHNEQFF